Following are 13 T cell receptor beta chains from one sample sequenced in a study of T cell repertoires in cytomegalovirus infection. MiXCR, applied by TCRdb to the reads, yields one record per CDR3 protein. The sample gives approximately 730,000 distinct CDR3 sequences, about 30% of which show up once; 15% to 20% is in the top ten. These receptors lack a known antigen. The specimen was cultured PBMCs, collected from culture after CMV antigen stimulation. These receptors all come from a human donor in good health (CMV status not recorded). Some clones in this sample may be carry-over from other donors' samples.

The count of this clonotype is one. The chain has TRBV4-3 and TRBJ1-1; the D is unclear. The CDR3 totals 15 residues. With 0 bases removed from V and 7 bases from J, the gap between germline ends came to 15 bases. The germline V gene has CDR1 LGHNA and CDR2 YSLEER. This CDR3 reads CASSQEKGGDHEAFF. The CDR3 DNA reads as TGCGCCAGCAGCCAAGAAAAGGGTGGCGACCATGAAGCTTTCTTT.

V and J are TRBV6-2 or TRBV6-3 and TRBJ1-1; the D is unclear. CDR1 MNHEY and CDR2 SVGEGT come from the germline V gene. This CDR3 has 16 residues. Trimming left V 2 bases short and J 2 bases short, with 15 bases between. This CDR3 reads CASSYRVTEVNTEAFF. The CDR3 coding sequence is TGTGCCAGCAGTTACCGCGTCACAGAAGTTAACACTGAAGCTTTCTTT.

V and J are TRBV4-2 and TRBJ2-7, with TRBD1 matching over 11 bases. The CDR3 loop spans 15 amino acids. Looked up from germline, CDR1 is LGHNA and CDR2 is YNFKEQ. V was pared by 4 bases and J by 6 bases, with 8 bases of the junction left unmatched. The CDR3 is CASSPRDRGRPEQYF. CDR3 in DNA: TGTGCCAGCAGCCCCAGGGACAGGGGGAGGCCCGAGCAGTACTTC.

This clonotype appeared a few times. V gene TRBV7-8 combines with J gene TRBJ2-1; D tentatively fits TRBD1 or TRBD2 (6 bases each). Trimming cost V 11 bases and J 1 base, with 15 bases left between them. The V gene's germline CDR1 is SGHVS and CDR2 FQNEAQ. The CDR3 has 14 amino acids. In DNA form, the CDR3 reads TGTGCCGGAGGGGGTAGCTCGTCCTACAATGAGCAGTTCTTC. Translated: CAGGGSSSYNEQFF.

The V call is TRBV4-1, the J call TRBJ1-5; no reliable D call. V was pared by 0 bases and J by 11 bases, with 11 bases between. Germline lookup yields CDR1 MGHRA and CDR2 YSYEKL. This CDR3 region has 13 residues. The DNA of the CDR3 is TGCGCCAGCAGCCAAGACACGAATCGGGCCCAGCATTTT. It codes for CASSQDTNRAQHF.

The chain couples TRBV20-1 to TRBJ2-7; possibly TRBD1 for D (5 bases). V was trimmed by 2 bases and J by 0 bases, leaving 8 bases between them. Looked up from germline, CDR1 is DFQATT and CDR2 is SNEGSKA (reference sequence). The CDR3 length is 13 residues. CDR3 residues: CSARMGRSYEQYF. CDR3 in DNA: TGCAGTGCTAGAATGGGGCGCTCCTACGAGCAGTACTTC.

The V gene is TRBV18, the J gene TRBJ1-2, with D possibly matching TRBD1 (6 bases). Trimming left V 3 bases short and J 8 bases short, with 16 bases between. The CDR3 runs 14 residues. The V gene's germline CDR1 is KGHSH and CDR2 LQKENI. DNA for the CDR3: TGTGCCAGCTCACCGGTCCAGGGGCACCGAGGCTACACCTTC. Its protein is CASSPVQGHRGYTF.

As to this clonotype: With a much larger clone just one base away, this may be a read error. The V call is TRBV7-2, the J call TRBJ1-1; no clear D. V was cut by 5 bases and J by 11 bases, with 15 bases left in between. The CDR3 is 12 amino acids. The germline V gene encodes CDR1 SGHTA and CDR2 FQGNSA. DNA for the CDR3: TGTGCCAGCAGCGGTGGCTTCCCTAACGCTTTCTTT. Protein sequence: CASSGGFPNAFF. The full variable domain, with the rest looked up from reference TRBV7-2 and TRBJ1-1, is GAGVSQSPSNKVTEKGKDVELRCDPISGHTALYWYRQSLGQGLEFLIYFQGNSAPDKSGLPSDRFSAERTGGSVSTLTIQRTQQEDSAVYLCASSGGFPNAFFGQGTRLTVV.

This clonotype was counted a few times. DNA for the CDR3: TGTGCCAGCAGCCCCCGTATCTACGAGCAGTACTTC. Translating it yields CASSPRIYEQYF. The chain couples TRBV7-6 to TRBJ2-7; no firm D call. The germline V gene encodes CDR1 SGHVS and CDR2 FNYEAQ. Trimming cost V 5 bases and J 3 bases, with 8 bases left between them. The CDR3 runs 12 residues.

There are a few counts of this clonotype. The J gene is TRBJ2-1, the V gene TRBV6-6; D unclear. Germline loops: CDR1 MNHNY, CDR2 SVGAGI (reference sequence). With 5 bases removed from V and 7 bases from J, the gap between germline ends came to 3 bases. CDR3 length: 10 amino acids. The CDR3 loop is CASSANEQFF. As DNA, the CDR3 is TGTGCCAGCAGTGCTAATGAGCAGTTCTTC.

The J gene is TRBJ2-7, the V gene TRBV7-6; 11 bases map to TRBD2. The germline V gene encodes CDR1 SGHVS and CDR2 FNYEAQ. The CDR3 runs to 14 residues. V lost 4 bases to trimming and J lost 6 bases; unmatched junction nucleotides: 5. The CDR3: CASSSGTSGGEQYF. The DNA for the CDR3 is TGTGCCAGCAGCTCCGGGACTAGCGGCGGCGAGCAGTACTTC.

V gene TRBV5-4 combines with J gene TRBJ2-7, with 9 bases matching TRBD2. This CDR3 is 17 amino acids long. CDR1 is SGHNT, CDR2 YYREEE, per germline (reference sequence). V trimming: 4 bases; J trimming: 1 base; junction bases outside the gene matches: 12. CDR3 amino acids: CASSRGSSGTASYEQYF. DNA for the CDR3: TGTGCCAGCAGCCGAGGGTCTAGCGGGACTGCATCCTACGAGCAGTACTTC.

Notes on this clonotype: A much larger clone lies one base from this, so it may be a read error. This chain joins TRBV7-8 and TRBJ2-7, with D maybe TRBD2 (5 bases). Per germline, CDR1 SGHVS and CDR2 FQNEAQ. The length of the CDR3 is 15 residues. The CDR3 DNA sequence: TGTGCCAGCTGCTTGGATGGGAGAGAATCCTACGAGCAGTACTTC. Its protein product is CASCLDGRESYEQYF.